Each of the 14 T cell receptor beta chains below was sequenced from the same sample in a study of blood T cells in healthy people across ages. Together with a sample-barcoded 5' primer, a J-beta primer mix was included in a second PCR lasting about 7 to 12 cycles. From the 5' RACE reads, TCRdb called clonotypes with MiXCR, one entry per CDR3 protein. This sample has about 500,000 distinct CDR3 sequences, with approximately 25% found just once. The sample was also linked to a second study, of T cells of mothers and their children.

Sequenced input: blood. The origin of the receptors is a boy aged 5-17 years in good health.

The chain links TRBV20-1 to TRBJ1-6; no reliable D call. V lost 3 bases to trimming and J lost 0 bases, with 12 bases between them. The length of the CDR3 is 16 residues. The V gene's germline CDR1 is DFQATT and CDR2 SNEGSKA (reference sequence). The CDR3 sequence is CSARRRASSYNSPLHF. In DNA, the CDR3 is TGCAGTGCTAGGCGGAGGGCAAGCTCCTATAATTCACCCCTCCACTTT.

As for this clonotype: A read error may produce the germline difference seen at one junction end. The V gene is TRBV20-1, the J gene TRBJ1-1; weak D call: TRBD1 (5 bases). The CDR3 extends over 11 amino acids. CDR1 is DFQATT, CDR2 SNEGSKA, per germline (reference sequence). This CDR3 is CSGTENTEAFF. The CDR3 nucleotides read TGTAGTGGGACGGAGAACACTGAAGCTTTCTTT.

The V call is TRBV28, the J call TRBJ1-1; D gene uncertain. CDR1 is MDHEN and CDR2 is SYDVKM in the germline V gene. The CDR3 totals 12 residues. V dropped 4 bases and J dropped 4 bases, with 7 bases sitting between them. CDR3 amino acids: CASSSSGTEAFF. The CDR3 region has the DNA TGTGCCAGCAGTTCATCTGGCACTGAAGCTTTCTTT.

In DNA, the CDR3 is TGTGCCAGCAGCTTTGGGGCCGCGAACACTGAAGCTTTCTTT. Encoded protein: CASSFGAANTEAFF. The V gene is TRBV7-9, the J gene TRBJ1-1, with D possibly being TRBD1 (5 bases). Trimming cost V 3 bases and J 1 base, with 9 bases left between them. The germline V gene has CDR1 SEHNR and CDR2 FQNEAQ (reference sequence). The CDR3 length is 14 residues.

There are a few counts of this clonotype. DNA of the CDR3: TGTGCCAGCACCCCACCGTCAATACAAGGCCCCTCAGAGACCCAGTACTTC. Its translation: CASTPPSIQGPSETQYF. The rearrangement links TRBV28 to TRBJ2-5; D ambiguous. The CDR3 contains 17 residues. With 7 bases removed from V and 4 bases from J, the gap between germline ends came to 25 bases. Germline-derived CDR1 and CDR2 are MDHEN and SYDVKM.

The chain combines TRBV7-2 with TRBJ2-7; no clear D gene. Trimming took off 2 bases at V and 0 bases at J, with 11 bases between the two ends. Germline V gene sequence: CDR1 SGHTA, CDR2 FQGNSA. The CDR3 is made up of 15 amino acids. The CDR3 region has the DNA TGTGCCAGCAGCTTATACGGTGATAGCTCCTACGAGCAGTACTTC. The encoded protein is CASSLYGDSSYEQYF.

The chain couples TRBV12-3 or TRBV12-4 to TRBJ1-4, with D maybe TRBD1 (5 bases). Deletions cut 3 bases from V and 8 bases from J, with 13 bases between. This CDR3 region has 14 residues. The DNA for the CDR3 is TGTGCCAGCAGTTTTAAGGGACTGGGAGAAAAACTGTTTTTT. Translating it yields CASSFKGLGEKLFF.

This clonotype has just a few counts. The genes are TRBV4-1 and TRBJ2-7; D possibly corresponds to TRBD1 (6 bases). Germline V gene sequence: CDR1 MGHRA, CDR2 YSYEKL. The length of the CDR3 is 17 residues. V was clipped by 4 bases and J by 3 bases, with 22 bases between them. The CDR3 DNA reads TGCGCCAGCAGCCTAGTTATGAGGGGGAAAGATTTCTACGAGCAGTACTTC. Its protein is CASSLVMRGKDFYEQYF.

This clonotype was observed a handful of times. The chain is built from TRBV7-9 and TRBJ2-7; D tentatively reads TRBD1 or TRBD2 (5 bases each). The CDR3 loop spans 14 amino acids. The ends were cut back, 5 bases at V and 4 bases at J, with 15 bases in the middle. Looked up from germline, CDR1 is SEHNR and CDR2 is FQNEAQ (reference sequence). This CDR3 reads CASSPDTGWYEQYF. The CDR3 nucleotides are TGTGCCAGCAGCCCGGACACGGGATGGTACGAGCAGTACTTC.

This chain uses TRBV7-9 with TRBJ1-4; D gene ambiguous. With 5 bases removed from V and 6 bases from J, the gap between germline ends came to 13 bases. Looked up from germline, CDR1 is SEHNR and CDR2 is FQNEAQ (reference sequence). CDR3 length: 14 residues. In nucleotides, the CDR3 is TGTGCCAGCAGCAAACGGCCCGGGGATGAAAAACTGTTTTTT. Its translation is CASSKRPGDEKLFF.

V gene TRBV7-3 combines with J gene TRBJ2-3; 8 nucleotides line up with TRBD1. The ends lost 5 bases at V and 2 bases at J; junction bases unmatched: 6. The CDR3 is 15 residues long. The germline V gene has CDR1 SGHTA and CDR2 FQGTGA. Here the CDR3 reads CASSPRQGPTDTQYF. CDR3 DNA: TGTGCCAGCAGCCCTCGACAGGGGCCCACAGATACGCAGTATTTT.

This clonotype has only one observation. The rearrangement joins TRBV28 to TRBJ1-4; possible D gene TRBD1, 6 bases. The CDR3 totals 12 residues. V dropped 6 bases and J dropped 8 bases, with 10 bases sitting between them. In germline, CDR1 is MDHEN, CDR2 SYDVKM. The CDR3 coding sequence is TGTGCCAGCAGCCGAGGACAGGAAAAACTGTTTTTT. This encodes CASSRGQEKLFF.

This sequence joins TRBV18 and TRBJ2-7; 7 bases are shared with TRBD1. CDR3 size: 14 residues. Germline V gene data show CDR1 as KGHSH and CDR2 as LQKENI. J was trimmed by 6 bases and V by 3 bases; bases with no gene match: 8. CDR3 region: CASSPDRETREQYF. The CDR3 region has the DNA TGTGCCAGCTCACCCGACAGGGAGACCCGCGAGCAGTACTTC. The full variable domain, with the rest looked up from reference TRBV18 and TRBJ2-7, is NAGVMQNPRHLVRRRGQEARLRCSPMKGHSHVYWYRQLPEEGLKFMVYLQKENIIDESGMPKERFSAEFPKEGPSILRIQQVVRGDSAAYFCASSPDRETREQYFGPGTRLTVT.

The rearrangement uses TRBV7-9 and TRBJ2-1, with D unclear. The CDR3 runs 14 residues. V was cut by 4 bases and J by 0 bases, with 7 bases left in between. The V gene's germline CDR1 is SEHNR and CDR2 FQNEAQ (reference sequence). CDR3 coding DNA: TGTGCCAGCAGCTCCCCCACCTCCTACAATGAGCAGTTCTTC. This encodes CASSSPTSYNEQFF.